This entry is about one TCR beta chain. The sample comes from a study of blood T cell repertoires in COVID-19. The overall study: PBMCs, B-cell-depleted T cells, or T cells provided the cDNA or gDNA that made up the material.

Participant age was roughly 18 to 89 years, and participants resided in roughly 24 US areas. Participant-reported clinical history was the basis for cohort assignment. Per the study methods: Reference gene primer amplification in the assay estimated nucleated cell counts. Generated by immunoSEQ multiplex PCR, the TCRdb table keeps only in-frame clones and is missing some. The V and J calls and clone size come from that table; D and trimming were worked out from the DNA. This sample has about 140,000 clones, with 84% found just once. This CDR3 spans 16 amino acids. Germline CDR1 LNHDA, CDR2 SQIVND (reference sequence). The V segment lost 5 bases and the J segment 5 bases; nucleotides outside the gene matches: 8.

The sequence came from a woman between 50 and 59 years old with acute COVID-19. What was sequenced was PBMCs or T cells enriched from blood (not recorded which). This chain uses TRBV19 with TRBJ2-3; TRBD2 agrees at 12 bases. The CDR3 coding sequence is TGTGCCAGTAGTCGACTAGCGGGAGATCCGAGAGATACGCAGTATTTT. Translated, it gives CASSRLAGDPRDTQYF. The whole variable domain, filled in from reference TRBV19 and TRBJ2-3, reads DGGITQSPKYLFRKEGQNVTLSCEQNLNHDAMYWYRQDPGQGLRLIYYSQIVNDFQKGDIAEGYSVSREKKESFPLTVTSAQKNPTAFYLCASSRLAGDPRDTQYFGPGTRLTVL.